This T cell receptor (beta chain) was identified during a study of T cell changes during pregnancy in multiple sclerosis. The data were produced by immunoSEQ multiplex PCR, yet TCRdb's version contains in-frame clones alone and is incomplete. The data show around 88,000 clones, roughly nine tenths seen once. The CDR3 is 15 residues long. Germline V CDR1 and CDR2: SGDLS, YYNGEE. V was pared by 0 bases and J by 4 bases, with 4 bases of the junction left unmatched. The rearrangement links TRBV9 to TRBJ2-1; 7 nucleotides agree with TRBD2. Sequencing used peripheral blood, obtained in the first trimester of pregnancy. This clonotype originated in a female donor with multiple sclerosis, enrolled in a pregnancy study. The CDR3 loop reads CASSVVGGSYNEQFF. CDR3 nucleotides: TGTGCCAGCAGCGTAGTCGGGGGGAGTTACAATGAGCAGTTCTTC.